Below are 20 T cell receptor beta chains sequenced from a single sample in a study of blood T cell repertoires in COVID-19. Repertoires were generated with immunoSEQ multiplex PCR, while TCRdb's copy carries only in-frame clones and drops some. The profile shows some 170,000 clones, 87% of them singletons. Sequenced sample: peripheral blood. The receptor source for this set is a woman in her 70s with COVID-19, enrolled during active disease.

The rearrangement joins TRBV1 to TRBJ1-4; TRBD1 is taken as the D call from the table, unchecked against the DNA. TRBV1 represents a pseudogene. CDR3 size: 17 residues. This chain's CDR3 is CTSSHGALGQAREKLFF. CDR3 coding DNA: TGCACCAGCAGCCACGGAGCCTTGGGACAGGCACGTGAAAAACTGTTTTTT.

The chain joins TRBV29-1 to TRBJ2-2; 8 bases map to TRBD1. This CDR3 is 12 amino acids long. Germline-derived CDR1 and CDR2 are SQVTM and ANQGSEA. Trimming cost V 7 bases and J 4 bases; bases outside gene matches: 2. The CDR3 DNA sequence: TGCAGCGCCGACAGGGGCACCGGGGAGCTGTTTTTT. This codes for CSADRGTGELFF.

The J gene is TRBJ2-5, the V gene TRBV5-5, with D possibly TRBD2 on 6 matching bases. V was pared by 4 bases and J by 2 bases, with 21 bases between. The CDR3 spans 17 residues. Germline CDR1 SGHKS, CDR2 YYEKEE (reference sequence). Here the CDR3 reads CASSQDTGLLGQETQYF. Here the CDR3 DNA reads TGTGCCAGCAGCCAAGACACGGGACTCCTAGGACAAGAGACCCAGTACTTC.

A few counts support this clone. The chain employs TRBV2 and TRBJ2-7, with a tentative D call TRBD1 (6 bases). The CDR3 extends over 12 amino acids. V lost 6 bases to trimming and J lost 4 bases, with 10 bases between them. Germline CDR1 reads SNHLY; CDR2 reads FYNNEI. The CDR3 DNA reads TGTGCCAGCAGGGACAGTACATACGAGCAGTACTTC. Its translation: CASRDSTYEQYF.

The J gene is TRBJ1-1, the V gene TRBV15; 8 positions match TRBD1. The germline V gene encodes CDR1 LNHNV and CDR2 YYDKDF (reference sequence). After removal of 1 base from V and 8 bases from J, the junction contained 0 bases not matched to a gene. The CDR3 covers 12 residues. CDR3 coding DNA: TGTGCCACCAGCAGAGGACAGGGGGAAGCTTTCTTT. Translating it yields CATSRGQGEAFF.

The chain employs TRBV19 and TRBJ1-6, with unresolved D. Germline-derived CDR1 and CDR2 are LNHDA and SQIVND (reference sequence). Between the trimmed V and J ends, which lost 4 bases and 10 bases, there was a span of 14 bases. This CDR3 is 14 amino acids long. The DNA of the CDR3 is TGTGCCAGTAGTAAAGCGACCCTATCATCACCCCTCCACTTT. Its protein is CASSKATLSSPLHF.

CDR3 in amino acids: CASSLHEGAYNSPLHF. Here the CDR3 DNA reads TGTGCCAGCAGCCTCCACGAAGGGGCGTATAATTCACCCCTCCACTTT. The genes are TRBV9 and TRBJ1-6, with D perhaps TRBD1 (5 bases). The germline V and J ends were trimmed by 4 bases and 4 bases, with 15 bases remaining between them. CDR1 and CDR2 (germline): SGDLS, YYNGEE. The CDR3 runs 16 residues.

Regarding this clone: The junction shows a germline mismatch at one end, possibly a read error. The chain's CDR3 is CASSLGQGYSGEQYF. The DNA of the CDR3 is TGTGCCAGCAGCCTAGGACAGGGGTATTCAGGCGAGCAGTACTTC. This chain connects TRBV13 to TRBJ2-7, with TRBD1 matching over 9 bases. The CDR3 covers 15 residues. Germline V lookup: CDR1 PRHDT, CDR2 FYEKMQ (reference sequence).

The genes are TRBV30 and TRBJ2-1; 14 positions match TRBD2. The CDR3 sequence is 13 residues long. In germline, CDR1 is GTSNPN, CDR2 SVGIG (reference sequence). J gave up 6 bases and V 5 bases, and 0 bases lay outside the gene matches. The CDR3 here is CAWGLAGGNEQFF. Written as DNA, the CDR3 is TGTGCCTGGGGACTAGCGGGAGGCAATGAGCAGTTCTTC.

This chain connects TRBV7-9 to TRBJ1-2; D perhaps matches TRBD1 (6 bases). Germline-derived CDR1 and CDR2 are SEHNR and FQNEAQ (reference sequence). Trimming left V 1 base short and J 4 bases short, with 19 bases between. The CDR3 is 17 residues long. CDR3 in DNA: TGTGCCAGCAGCTTAGGGGCGATTCGACAGGAGTTCTATGGCTACACCTTC. Its protein product is CASSLGAIRQEFYGYTF.

The rearrangement uses TRBV2 and TRBJ2-5, with 10 bases fitting TRBD1. V lost 6 bases, J lost 4 bases, and 5 bases stayed unmatched. This CDR3 spans 14 amino acids. The germline V gene encodes CDR1 SNHLY and CDR2 FYNNEI. The CDR3 reads CASRRQGAGETQYF. In DNA form, the CDR3 reads TGTGCCAGCAGACGACAGGGGGCGGGAGAGACCCAGTACTTC. The whole variable domain, filled in from reference TRBV2 and TRBJ2-5, reads EPEVTQTPSHQVTQMGQEVILRCVPISNHLYFYWYRQILGQKVEFLVSFYNNEISEKSEIFDDQFSVERPDGSNFTLKIRSTKLEDSAMYFCASRRQGAGETQYFGPGTRLLVL.

J is TRBJ1-1 and V is TRBV28; 7 bases fit TRBD1. The CDR3 sequence is 15 residues long. CDR1 and CDR2 from the germline V gene are MDHEN and SYDVKM. J was trimmed by 4 bases and V by 5 bases; bases with no gene match: 10. CDR3 region: CASSKLRQGGTEAFF. The CDR3 DNA reads as TGTGCCAGCAGTAAATTACGACAGGGCGGCACTGAAGCTTTCTTT.

This chain uses TRBV30 with TRBJ2-7; 13 bases map to TRBD2. The V and J ends lost 2 bases and 3 bases, in that order; junction bases with no gene match: 10. Germline V CDR1 and CDR2: GTSNPN, SVGIG (reference sequence). The CDR3 runs 17 residues. Written as DNA, the CDR3 is TGTGCCTGGAGTAGGTTCGGACTAGCGGGAGAGCACTACGAGCAGTACTTC. Residues: CAWSRFGLAGEHYEQYF.

The chain carries TRBV13 and TRBJ2-2; D might be TRBD2 (6 bases). The germline V and J ends were trimmed by 8 bases and 7 bases, with 14 bases remaining between them. This CDR3 is 13 amino acids long. In germline, CDR1 is PRHDT, CDR2 FYEKMQ (reference sequence). Here the CDR3 reads CASGLRGFGELFF. CDR3 bases: TGTGCCAGCGGACTAAGGGGTTTCGGGGAGCTGTTTTTT.

The chain couples TRBV24-1 to TRBJ1-2; TRBD1 matches at 7 bases. This CDR3 has 14 residues. Germline CDR1 reads KGHDR; CDR2 reads SFDVKD. Unmatched junction bases numbered 9, after V lost 5 bases and J lost 7 bases. The CDR3 region has the DNA TGTGCCACCAGTGCCGCTGACAGGGACGGTGGCTACACCTTC. This translates into CATSAADRDGGYTF.

This clone was found a few times. The genes are TRBV19 and TRBJ2-7, with 7 positions matching TRBD1. The CDR3 is 14 residues long. V was pared by 5 bases and J by 5 bases, with 9 bases of the junction left unmatched. Germline CDR1 LNHDA, CDR2 SQIVND (reference sequence). CDR3 DNA: TGTGCCAGTAGTCCGCAACCGACAGGGCACGAGCAGTACTTC. Its translation is CASSPQPTGHEQYF.

The chain couples TRBV11-3 to TRBJ2-3, with unresolved D. The CDR3 length is 15 residues. V lost 1 base to trimming and J lost 1 base, with 9 bases between them. CDR1 is SGHNT and CDR2 is YENEEA in the germline V gene. CDR3 sequence: CASSLVSFGTDTQYF. DNA of the CDR3: TGTGCCAGCAGCTTAGTTTCTTTTGGCACAGATACGCAGTATTTT.

This chain connects TRBV5-5 to TRBJ1-2, with TRBD1 identical over 8 bases. J lost 8 bases, V lost 0 bases, and 6 bases had no gene match. The CDR3 is 14 amino acids. Germline V gene data show CDR1 as SGHKS and CDR2 as YYEKEE (reference sequence). Here the CDR3 reads CASSLGGQVPGYTF. Here the CDR3 DNA reads TGTGCCAGCAGCTTGGGGGGACAGGTTCCCGGCTACACCTTC.

V usage is TRBV5-4 and J usage is TRBJ2-1; a possible D gene is TRBD1 (6 bases). The V end lost 5 bases, the J end lost 10 bases, and 10 bases lay between the germline ends. Germline CDR1 SGHNT, CDR2 YYREEE (reference sequence). The CDR3 consists of 11 residues. CDR3 in DNA: TGTGCCAGCAGATTCGGGACAGAGCAGTTCTTC. Translation gives CASRFGTEQFF.

The chain employs TRBV19 and TRBJ2-3; weak D call: TRBD2 (6 bases). V lost 10 bases and J 2 bases, leaving 19 bases between the germline ends. The CDR3 sequence is 15 residues long. CDR1 is LNHDA, CDR2 SQIVND, per germline (reference sequence). CDR3 amino acids: CATRPPGLYTDTQYF. The CDR3, as DNA: TGTGCCACCCGCCCACCGGGACTTTACACAGATACGCAGTATTTT. The complete variable domain, with remaining parts taken from reference TRBV19 and TRBJ2-3, reads DGGITQSPKYLFRKEGQNVTLSCEQNLNHDAMYWYRQDPGQGLRLIYYSQIVNDFQKGDIAEGYSVSREKKESFPLTVTSAQKNPTAFYLCATRPPGLYTDTQYFGPGTRLTVL.